The sequence of this TCR beta chain was determined in a study of OX40 agonist ivuxolimab in advanced cancers. Study information: As their treatment, patients were administered ivuxolimab, an agonistic anti-OX40 (CD134) antibody.

V was cut by 3 bases and J by 0 bases, with 11 bases left in between. This CDR3 spans 15 amino acids. Germline CDR1 reads SNHLY; CDR2 reads FYNNEI. The method was immunoSEQ multiplex PCR; TCRdb's version includes in-frame clones alone and lacks a portion of them. The sample contains about 92,000 clones, more than 85% of which appear only once. This chain links TRBV2 with TRBJ1-2, with D possibly being TRBD1 (5 bases). The source material was CD4+ or CD8+ T cells sorted from blood, sampled in a trial of the OX40 agonist ivuxolimab. The TCR originated in an adult with an advanced solid tumor such as melanoma, head and neck, liver or kidney cancer. This chain's CDR3 is CASSEWTNANYGYTF. The CDR3 DNA follows: TGTGCCAGCAGTGAGTGGACAAATGCTAACTATGGCTACACCTTC.